This T cell receptor (beta chain) is drawn from a study of shared clonotypes between healthy human individuals (dated by TCRdb to 2018 to 2021). About the study as a whole: The cohort included three men and a couple of women between 18 and 49 years of age. Different laboratories and diverse techniques were used to prepare libraries and sequence TCR repertoires, to increase sequencing depth and limit assay-specific biases. For each donor, CD4 naive and CD4 memory were each run on three plates, CD8 naive on two plates, and CD8 memory on one plate. Leukapheresis yielded between about 0.85 and 9.5 billion PBMCs per donor. Blood TCR repertoires of about 5 healthy adults were deeply sequenced to estimate repertoire size and the extent of clonotype sharing between individuals. What the research found in general, with its limitations: The genetic and exposure-history diversity represented was limited by the small number of donors. Even with the large sequencing depth, rarefaction of the sorted-subset datasets indicated that sequencing was incomplete. Sampling was restricted to blood, and TCR repertoires in tissues likely differ from the TCR repertoires found in blood. Naive subsets generally had larger estimated clonotype richness than memory subsets did. Compared with non-shared clonotypes, the clonotypes found in all four sorted-subset donors had higher generation probabilities. About 5% of naive CD4, around 3.5% of naive CD8, approximately 2.2% of memory CD4, and roughly 0.4% of memory CD8 clonotypes were shared across several donors. Based on pairwise subsampling, the degree of clonotype sharing among donors was expected to be affected by sequencing depth.

With respect to this clone: The specificity of this receptor is unknown. One base away there is no much larger clone; base qualities are not given.

TCR CDR3 regions were amplified from genomic DNA by multiplex PCR using the deep immunoSEQ assay. Genomic DNA extracted from each cell subset was distributed evenly over all wells of several immunoSEQ 96-well plates, and each plate served as one replicate. For sorted subsets, roughly 200 ng genomic DNA, equal to 30,000 to 35,000 T cell genomes, was loaded into each replicate PCR. The purified libraries were quantified using a Qubit 3.0 fluorometer, sized with a Bioanalyzer 2100, and then quantified again using the KAPA Library Quantification kit. Each immunoSEQ 96-well plate was sequenced on its own single-read 150-cycle Illumina NextSeq 550 flow cell. The source study handled its data this way. Because the immunoSEQ output included only junctional sequences and no quality scores, the filtering could not be the same as the filtering used for full-length reads. To assign V/J genes and CDR3, sequences were annotated using PyIR, a Python wrapper for IgBLAST v1.9, with IMGT germline references. Reads with weak V/J assignments (E-value above 1e-6), missing CDR3, stop codons, out-of-frame junctions, or ambiguous translated residues were removed. V3J clonotypes were defined by identical inferred V gene, J gene, and CDR3 amino acid sequence. To compute the percentage overlap between repertoires, the number of shared unique clonotypes was divided by the size of the smaller repertoire. Repertoire richness was assessed with RTK rarefaction, the Chao1 estimator, and Recon v2.1 estimates of unobserved clonotypes. For all TCRbeta clonotypes obtained by the gDNA method from a few donors, generation probabilities were computed with OLGA. TCRdb provides this immuneACCESS table in a form limited to in-frame rearrangements. Some clones are lacking; in checked studies, under half of them reflect an unresolved V gene, and why the rest are absent is not known. For V, J and clone size, that table is used; D and trimming come from the DNA. The sample table records around 1,900,000 clones; 90% to 95% of these occur just once. More than 1.5% of the sample is held by the ten biggest clonotypes.

CD8 naive samples consisted of CD45RO-negative cells that were positively selected for CCR7, yielding a CD45RA+CCR7+ population without TemRA cells. The donors were healthy, HIV-negative adults who had no recently reported acute infections or vaccinations. All donors were Caucasian adults living in Nashville, Tennessee, USA. Blood was obtained by leukapheresis, after which PBMCs were separated by Ficoll-Histopaque density gradient centrifugation and cryopreserved in liquid nitrogen vapor phase. Purity and quantity of every magnetically sorted T cell population were checked by analytical flow cytometry. From each sorted fraction, genomic DNA was isolated and quantified by UV absorbance on a Nanodrop 2000c. There are 15 amino acids in the CDR3, from cysteine to phenylalanine inclusive. Only the CDR3 DNA is retained, 45 bases long and in frame from the first base. According to the germline V gene, CDR1 reads MDHEN and CDR2 reads SYDVKM. Relative to germline, V is missing 7 bases and J is missing 4 bases, with 12 bases of the junction outside any gene match.

The clonotype originates from a man aged 18 to 29 in good health. Some clones in this sample may be carry-over from other donors' samples. The sample taken for sequencing was naive CD8+ T cells from PBMCs. What this sample's cell subset or site label stands for: CD45RA+CCR7+. The chain is encoded by TRBV28 joined to TRBJ1-1; TRBD1 matches 7 bases in the middle. The DNA is TGTGCCAGCATCCCAACGAGGGGGCTTAGCACTGAAGCTTTCTTT. The translation is CASIPTRGLSTEAFF.